These 21 T cell receptor beta chains were sequenced from one sample in a study of blood T cell repertoires in COVID-19. Here immunoSEQ multiplex PCR was the method, and the copy in TCRdb shows in-frame clones only, minus some. This table has about 280,000 clones, more than 85% appearing once. Sequenced: peripheral blood. The source of these receptors is a man aged 35-49 years with acute or convalescent COVID-19.

The chain employs TRBV11-2 and TRBJ1-5; D perhaps matches TRBD1 (6 bases). Per germline, CDR1 SGHAT and CDR2 FQNNGV. V lost 0 bases and J lost 2, with 8 bases in between. The CDR3 consists of 15 residues. CDR3 amino acids: CASSLEAGGNQPQHF. In DNA, the CDR3 is TGTGCCAGCAGCTTAGAGGCAGGGGGCAATCAGCCCCAGCATTTT.

V usage is TRBV3-1 (or the pseudogene TRBV3-2) and J usage is TRBJ1-2; no definite D call. CDR3 length equals 17 residues. Germline-derived CDR1 and CDR2 are LGHDT and YNNKEL (reference sequence). The V gene lost 1 base and the J gene lost 3 bases, with 18 bases spanning the gap. The CDR3 sequence: CASSQVLRGAWDYGYTF. CDR3 DNA: TGTGCCAGCAGCCAAGTTTTACGCGGTGCTTGGGACTATGGCTACACCTTC.

In its sample, this clone was seen once. This chain connects TRBV19 to TRBJ2-1; 7 positions agree with TRBD1. CDR1 is LNHDA, CDR2 SQIVND, per germline (reference sequence). The CDR3 totals 13 residues. J gave up 2 bases and V 9 bases, and 4 bases lay outside the gene matches. In DNA form, the CDR3 reads TGTGCCAGCCGGGACAGAACCTACAATGAGCAGTTCTTC. Amino acid sequence: CASRDRTYNEQFF. Variable domain in full (rest from reference TRBV19 and TRBJ2-1): DGGITQSPKYLFRKEGQNVTLSCEQNLNHDAMYWYRQDPGQGLRLIYYSQIVNDFQKGDIAEGYSVSREKKESFPLTVTSAQKNPTAFYLCASRDRTYNEQFFGPGTRLTVL.

V is TRBV28 and J is TRBJ1-2; D gene ambiguous. CDR3 size: 15 residues. V was shortened by 6 bases and J by 0 bases, with 14 bases between the two germline ends. Germline V gene data show CDR1 as MDHEN and CDR2 as SYDVKM. CDR3 coding DNA: TGTGCCAGCAGCCCGGTGACTTTAGCTAACTATGGCTACACCTTC. This sequence encodes CASSPVTLANYGYTF.

The chain recombines TRBV7-2 with TRBJ2-3, with 7 bases identical to TRBD1. V was clipped by 0 bases and J by 2 bases; unmatched bases: 2. Germline CDR1 SGHTA, CDR2 FQGNSA. This CDR3 comprises 15 residues. The CDR3: CASSLAGGHTDTQYF. CDR3 DNA sequence: TGTGCCAGCAGCTTAGCAGGGGGCCACACAGATACGCAGTATTTT.

This chain links TRBV5-4 with TRBJ2-3; 10 bases line up with TRBD1. Germline CDR1 and CDR2: SGHNT and YYREEE (reference sequence). CDR3 size: 17 residues. V shed 2 bases and J 6 bases; nucleotides not matched to a gene: 12. CDR3 loop: CASSLRQGAASGDTQYF. The CDR3 DNA follows: TGTGCCAGCAGCTTAAGACAGGGGGCTGCATCGGGGGATACGCAGTATTTT.

V and J are TRBV27 and TRBJ1-2; tentative D call: TRBD1 (6 bases). The V gene's germline CDR1 is MNHEY and CDR2 SMNVEV (reference sequence). The V end was cut by 6 bases, the J end by 8 bases, with 16 bases between. There are 13 residues in the CDR3. The chain's CDR3 is CASRDRPSEGYTF. The CDR3 DNA reads TGTGCCAGCAGAGACAGGCCGTCGGAGGGCTACACCTTC.

This chain links TRBV3-1 (or the pseudogene TRBV3-2) with TRBJ1-2, with a tentative D call TRBD1 (6 bases). The CDR3 totals 14 residues. V lost 5 bases to trimming and J lost 3 bases, with 13 bases between them. CDR1 is LGHDT, CDR2 YNNKEL, per germline (reference sequence). The CDR3 DNA reads TGTGCCAGCAGCGAGCGGGACACGGACTATGGCTACACCTTC. This gives the protein CASSERDTDYGYTF.

The chain joins TRBV5-6 to TRBJ1-3; D possibly corresponds to TRBD1 (6 bases). Germline lookup yields CDR1 SGHDT and CDR2 YYEEEE. The ends were cut back, 0 bases at V and 4 bases at J, with 17 bases in the middle. The CDR3 has 17 amino acids. CDR3 region: CASSLAGGLSIGNTIYF. CDR3 bases: TGTGCCAGCAGCTTGGCGGGGGGGCTGTCGATAGGAAACACCATATATTTT.

V is TRBV15 and J is TRBJ2-7; a weak D match, TRBD1 (6 bases). Germline lookup yields CDR1 LNHNV and CDR2 YYDKDF (reference sequence). The CDR3 covers 14 residues. V was trimmed by 3 bases and J by 3 bases, leaving 12 bases between them. The CDR3 loop reads CATSRSLGGYEQYF. The DNA for the CDR3 is TGTGCCACCAGCAGGTCCTTAGGGGGCTACGAGCAGTACTTC.

This chain links TRBV19 with TRBJ2-7, with D perhaps TRBD2 (6 bases). Per germline, CDR1 LNHDA and CDR2 SQIVND (reference sequence). The CDR3 sequence is 13 residues long. V was clipped by 8 bases and J by 0 bases, with 11 bases between them. The CDR3 region is CASRTTSSYEQYF. Here the CDR3 DNA reads TGTGCCAGTCGGACGACTAGCTCCTACGAGCAGTACTTC.

The chain carries TRBV12-5 and TRBJ1-1; D is undetermined. CDR3 length: 13 amino acids. V shed 7 bases and J shed 6 bases, with 15 bases lying between them. Per the germline V gene, CDR1 is LGHNT and CDR2 is FRNRAP. The CDR3 sequence is CASARGERPEAFF. The CDR3 DNA reads TGTGCTAGTGCCCGGGGAGAAAGGCCTGAAGCTTTCTTT. The full variable domain, completed using reference TRBV12-5 and TRBJ1-1, is DARVTQTPRHKVTEMGQEVTMRCQPILGHNTVFWYRQTMMQGLELLAYFRNRAPLDDSGMPKDRFSAEMPDATLATLKIQPSEPRDSAVYFCASARGERPEAFFGQGTRLTVV.

This chain joins TRBV25-1 and TRBJ2-7; D not resolved. The CDR3 runs 14 residues. CDR1 is MGHDK and CDR2 is SYGVNS in the germline V gene. Trimming removed 0 bases from V and 6 bases from J, with 12 bases in between. The CDR3 coding sequence is TGTGCCAGCAGTGAATATTCTGTGACTGGCGAGCAGTACTTC. This sequence encodes CASSEYSVTGEQYF.

This sequence joins TRBV10-3 and TRBJ1-5; D not certain. The CDR3 runs 13 residues. Trimming removed 1 base at V and 9 bases at J, with 10 bases between. Germline V gene lookup returns CDR1 ENHRY and CDR2 SYGVKD. This chain's CDR3 is CAISEYREPPQHF. The CDR3, as DNA: TGTGCCATCAGTGAGTACCGGGAGCCGCCCCAGCATTTT.

V is TRBV12-3 or TRBV12-4 and J is TRBJ2-7; D may be TRBD1 (6 bases). V was clipped by 8 bases and J by 6 bases, with 14 bases between them. The CDR3 is 12 residues long. CDR3 region: CASREQGTEQYF. CDR3 bases: TGTGCCAGCCGAGAACAGGGAACCGAGCAGTACTTC.

This chain uses TRBV2 with TRBJ1-2; 7 nucleotides agree with TRBD1. With 5 bases clipped from V and 4 bases from J, the junction kept 7 bases outside the gene matches. This CDR3 has 14 residues. Germline-derived CDR1 and CDR2 are SNHLY and FYNNEI. The DNA of the CDR3 is TGTGCCAGCAGTTACTCGACAGGGAGCTATGGCTACACCTTC. Translation gives CASSYSTGSYGYTF.

This sequence joins TRBV5-5 and TRBJ1-4, with a tentative D call TRBD1 (5 bases). This CDR3 comprises 16 residues. The germline V and J ends were trimmed by 3 bases and 0 bases, with 12 bases remaining between them. CDR1 and CDR2 (germline): SGHKS, YYEKEE (reference sequence). CDR3 amino acids: CASSSWTQATNEKLFF. CDR3 DNA sequence: TGTGCCAGCAGCTCTTGGACACAAGCAACTAATGAAAAACTGTTTTTT.

With regard to this clone: Within the sample, other DNA sequences also encode this same CDR3. The chain links TRBV5-1 to TRBJ1-2; D may be TRBD1 (6 bases). The CDR3 extends over 14 amino acids. Germline V gene lookup returns CDR1 SGHRS and CDR2 YFSETQ. V was shortened by 4 bases and J by 0 bases, with 10 bases between the two germline ends. CDR3 region: CASSLQGANYGYTF. CDR3 DNA sequence: TGCGCCAGCAGCCTACAGGGAGCTAACTATGGCTACACCTTC. Complete variable domain (other parts from reference TRBV5-1 and TRBJ1-2): KAGVTQTPRYLIKTRGQQVTLSCSPISGHRSVSWYQQTPGQGLQFLFEYFSETQRNKGNFPGRFSGRQFSNSRSEMNVSTLELGDSALYLCASSLQGANYGYTFGSGTRLTVV.

V and J are TRBV6-5 and TRBJ2-1; TRBD2 matches 8 bases. CDR1 is MNHEY, CDR2 SVGAGI, per germline. This CDR3 has 16 residues. Trimming removed 0 bases from V and 2 bases from J; junction bases left unmatched: 3. CDR3 DNA: TGTGCCAGCAGTTACTCGGGTAGCGGGGCCTACAATGAGCAGTTCTTC. Translating it yields CASSYSGSGAYNEQFF.

The chain is built from TRBV5-5 and TRBJ1-1; tentatively, D is TRBD1 (6 bases). This CDR3 comprises 15 residues. Germline V lookup: CDR1 SGHKS, CDR2 YYEKEE (reference sequence). V shed 1 base and J shed 1 base, with 11 bases lying between them. The CDR3 DNA is TGTGCCAGCAGCTTGATTAGGGACACGAACACTGAAGCTTTCTTT. It encodes CASSLIRDTNTEAFF.

The rearrangement links TRBV7-3 to TRBJ2-1; D possibly corresponds to TRBD1 (5 bases). The CDR3 loop spans 13 amino acids. CDR1 is SGHTA, CDR2 FQGTGA, per germline. V gave up 2 bases and J gave up 3 bases, with 5 bases separating them. CDR3 region: CASSLDSYNEQFF. CDR3 nucleotide sequence: TGTGCCAGCAGCTTAGACAGCTACAATGAGCAGTTCTTC.